This T cell receptor (beta chain) comes out of a study of blood T cell repertoires in COVID-19 (TCRdb year 2020). The study in broad terms: Samples from collaborators originated in the United States, Italy and Spain and spanned both the acute and convalescent phases of COVID-19. The samples were drawn from two sources: the first 160 participants of the ongoing ImmuneRACE study, and fewer than 1,500 subjects contributed by 6 global collaborators. Where available, HLA class I and class II types were taken from metadata supplied by the sample provider and were not determined by assay-based typing. Deeply sampled blood TCRbeta repertoires from subjects exposed to, actively infected with, or recovered from COVID-19 were included in the dataset. The prospective study material was composed of cDNA or gDNA derived from T cells, B-cell-depleted T cells, or PBMCs. The repertoires were released in a freely available public database meant as a resource for research on the immune response to SARS-CoV-2. The sample metadata nearly always contained a de-identified subject ID, COVID-19 status, age in years and sex. Overall study outcomes, separate from this receptor: The amount of clinical and demographic metadata varied by source and participant and was provided uncurated.

As to this clone: Its antigen remains unidentified. There are no base qualities to consult, and no much larger clone falls within one base.

The immunoSEQ Assay, a bias-controlled multiplex PCR, was used to amplify TCRbeta CDR3 regions from genomic DNA. Per the authors' processing: The number of nucleated cells in each sample was estimated from the amplification of reference gene primers within the assay. To quantify the absolute abundance of each unique TCRbeta CDR3 rearrangement, sequence reads were collapsed and filtered. For each sample, productive Simpson clonality was calculated by taking the square root of Simpson's diversity index across productive rearrangements. The clones in this table, taken by TCRdb from immuneACCESS, are in-frame only. Not every clone is retained; where verified, under half of the shortfall comes from an unresolved V gene, and the cause of the rest is unknown. The V and J calls and the clone size are those of that table, but D and trimming were determined from the DNA. The sample profile shows under 550,000 clones; roughly 90% of them were found once. Of the sample, 0.7% to 1% falls within the top ten clones.

At one collaborating source in Seattle, patients were enrolled during active infection and were followed longitudinally through the course of disease. Each collaborating institution followed its own protocols to collect whole blood in K2EDTA tubes. For TCRbeta analysis, collaborators shipped samples in one of three forms: frozen whole blood, isolated PBMCs, or DNA extracted from either of those sample types. The sample comprised peripheral blood. This sequence was found in a man aged 18 to 29 with COVID-19, enrolled during active disease.

The encoded CDR3 is CASSLFGGRDNEQFF. The nucleotide sequence is TGTGCCAGCAGCTTATTCGGGGGGCGGGACAATGAGCAGTTCTTC. In this chain, TRBV7-6 is recombined with TRBJ2-1; the D gene is possibly TRBD2, with 7 bases matching. The trim is 2 bases for V and 5 bases for J, with a gap of 13 bases between the germline ends. The CDR3 goes from the cysteine to the phenylalanine over 15 residues. Of the read, only the CDR3 DNA is kept; its 45 bases are in frame from base 1. For CDR1 and CDR2, the germline V gene lists SGHVS and FNYEAQ.